This T cell receptor beta chain was observed in a study of Ad26.COV2.S vaccination and SARS-CoV-2 variants (dated by TCRdb to the early 2020s). Background for the entire study: Donors in the vaccine arm were drawn from COV1001, a phase I-IIa trial of Ad26.COV2.S in healthy adults that was multicentre, randomized, double-blind and placebo-controlled. Ad26.COV2.S was administered intramuscularly at 5 x 10^10 or 1 x 10^11 viral particles, either as a single shot or as two shots given 56 days apart. TCRbeta repertoire sequencing served as the tool for gauging how specific and how broad the SARS-CoV-2-reactive T cell receptors were following Ad26.COV2.S vaccination. A total of approximately 30 samples were included in the TCR-sequenced set, comprising 19 Ad26.COV2.S vaccine recipients, 5 placebo recipients and 8 SARS-CoV-2 convalescent individuals. Trial participants were randomized into five groups of five: low-dose or high-dose Ad26.COV2.S given once or twice, or placebo on both occasions. Blinding of investigators to trial group allocation was maintained during experiments and outcome assessment.

The immunoSEQ Assay was used to sequence TCRbeta CDR3 regions. After extraction, genomic DNA underwent amplification by bias-controlled multiplex PCR, followed by high-throughput sequencing. On the study's bioinformatics: To quantify the absolute abundance of every unique TCRbeta CDR3 region, sequences were collapsed and filtered. T cell fraction was estimated by normalization of TCRbeta template counts to usable DNA, with usable DNA being measured through amplification of reference genes present in all nucleated cells. Repertoire TCRs were annotated as SARS-CoV-2-specific when V gene, CDR3 amino acid sequence and J gene were exactly matched to a known reactive TCR set. MIRA supplied the reference SARS-CoV-2 TCR set, which was filtered for enrichment in COVID-19-positive ImmuneCODE repertoires so that public or cross-reactive TCRs were removed. Using the MIRA antigens, annotated TCRs were further analysed by specific ORF or by position within an ORF. Depth was the summed frequency of annotated unique rearrangements, while breadth was defined as annotated unique rearrangements over total unique productive rearrangements. Group comparisons of TCR breadth used two-sided Wilcoxon rank-sum tests. Drawn from immuneACCESS, this table holds only the in-frame rearrangements with V and J called that TCRdb kept. Clones are partly lost; checked studies trace under half to an unresolved V gene and leave the rest unexplained. V, J and clone size derive from that table, while D and trimming were established from the DNA sequence. The sample profile shows 330,000 or so clones; roughly 88% of them were found once. The top ten hold over 5% of the sample.

This clone was counted only a few times. The specificity of this receptor is unknown. Per-base quality was not reported, and no clone a single base away is much larger than it. The label giving this sample's treatment or condition can be read as: some 20 received Ad26.COV2.S at low or high dose, single or two shots; about 5 received placebo; per-sample allocation not given. For vaccine and placebo recipients, the sequenced repertoires came from samples collected on day 63 after the first injection. Between 29 July and 7 August 2020, Cohort 1b enrolled 20 to 30 adults aged 18-55 years at one site in Boston, USA. As a vaccine, Ad26.COV2.S was a replication-incompetent adenovirus type 26 vector that expressed a prefusion-stabilized SARS-CoV-2 spike protein derived from the original Wuhan strain. The investigation overall reported the following: The study was not powered to compare responses between vaccine doses or regimens. According to the authors, total T cell responses may have been underestimated by the TCR breadth and depth analyses. After vaccination, substantial breadth of spike-specific CD8+ and CD4+ T cell responses was reported. Ad26.COV2.S recipients had higher spike-specific TCR breadth than placebo recipients (P = 0.0014). Vaccine and placebo recipients had comparable non-spike TCR breadth, which fits with the vaccine containing only spike.

The material sequenced was peripheral blood, taken in a trial of Ad26.COV2.S vaccine versus placebo. The source is a person aged 18-60 years who received the Ad26.COV2.S COVID-19 vaccine or a placebo.

The DNA reads TGTGCCAGCAGTATAGCAGCTTCGAACACCGGGGAGCTGTTTTTT. It is translated as CASSIAASNTGELFF. In this chain, TRBV2 is recombined with TRBJ2-2; no D gene is confidently identified. From its cysteine to its phenylalanine, the CDR3 spans 15 amino acids. Only the CDR3 portion is preserved as DNA: 45 bases, with reading frame beginning at the first base. Looking up the germline V gene yields CDR1 SNHLY and CDR2 FYNNEI. Trimming takes 5 bases from V and 0 bases from J, and the germline ends sit 10 bases apart.